This T cell receptor (beta chain) appears in the sequencing data of a study of T cell changes during pregnancy in multiple sclerosis. The germline CDR1 and CDR2 sequences are LGHNT and FRNRAP. The CDR3 runs 16 residues. V shed 1 base, J shed 1 base, and the junction held 3 bases outside the gene matches. Measured with immunoSEQ multiplex PCR; TCRdb has only the in-frame clones, and not every one. The sample carries around 84,000 clones, approximately 95% recorded once. Sequencing used peripheral blood, obtained in the second trimester of pregnancy. The rearrangement uses TRBV12-5 and TRBJ2-4, with 8 nucleotides matching TRBD1. This TCR came from a female donor in good health, enrolled as a control in a pregnancy study. CDR3 in amino acids: CASGLEGDRAKNIQYF. DNA of the CDR3: TGTGCTAGTGGTTTGGAAGGGGACAGGGCCAAAAACATTCAGTACTTC.